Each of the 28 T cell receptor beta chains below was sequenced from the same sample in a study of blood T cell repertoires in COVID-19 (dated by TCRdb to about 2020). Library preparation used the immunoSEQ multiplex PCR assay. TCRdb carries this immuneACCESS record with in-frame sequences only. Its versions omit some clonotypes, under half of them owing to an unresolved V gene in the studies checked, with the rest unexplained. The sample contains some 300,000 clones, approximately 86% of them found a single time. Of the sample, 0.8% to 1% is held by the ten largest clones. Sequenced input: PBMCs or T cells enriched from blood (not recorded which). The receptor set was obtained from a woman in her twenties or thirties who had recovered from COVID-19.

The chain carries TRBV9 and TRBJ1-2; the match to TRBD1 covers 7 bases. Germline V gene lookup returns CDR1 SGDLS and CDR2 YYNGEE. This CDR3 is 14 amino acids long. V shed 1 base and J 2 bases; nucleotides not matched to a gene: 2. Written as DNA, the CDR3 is TGTGCCAGCAGCGTAAGACAGGGAAACTATGGCTACACCTTC. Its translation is CASSVRQGNYGYTF. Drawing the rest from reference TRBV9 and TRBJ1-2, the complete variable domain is DSGVTQTPKHLITATGQRVTLRCSPRSGDLSVYWYQQSLDQGLQFLIQYYNGEERAKGNILERFSAQQFPDLHSELNLSSLELGDSALYFCASSVRQGNYGYTFGSGTRLTVV.

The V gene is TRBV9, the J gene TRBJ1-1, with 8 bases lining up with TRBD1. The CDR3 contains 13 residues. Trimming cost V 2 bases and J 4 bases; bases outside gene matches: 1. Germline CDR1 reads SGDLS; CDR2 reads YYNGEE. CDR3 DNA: TGTGCCAGCAGCGTTACAGGGGGCACTGAAGCTTTCTTT. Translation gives CASSVTGGTEAFF.

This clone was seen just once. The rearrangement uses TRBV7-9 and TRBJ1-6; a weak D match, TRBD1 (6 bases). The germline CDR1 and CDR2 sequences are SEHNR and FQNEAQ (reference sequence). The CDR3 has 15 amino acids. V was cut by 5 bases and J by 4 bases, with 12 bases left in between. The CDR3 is CASSKDRRYNSPLHF. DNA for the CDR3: TGTGCCAGCAGCAAGGACAGACGGTATAATTCACCCCTCCACTTT.

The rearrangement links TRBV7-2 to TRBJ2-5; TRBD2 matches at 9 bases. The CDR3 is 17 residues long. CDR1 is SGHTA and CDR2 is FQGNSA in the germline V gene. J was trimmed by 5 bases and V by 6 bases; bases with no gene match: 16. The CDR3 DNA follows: TGTGCCAGCAGTTCCAGGGGCGGGGGGGCGATCCGCGAGACCCAGTACTTC. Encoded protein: CASSSRGGGAIRETQYF.

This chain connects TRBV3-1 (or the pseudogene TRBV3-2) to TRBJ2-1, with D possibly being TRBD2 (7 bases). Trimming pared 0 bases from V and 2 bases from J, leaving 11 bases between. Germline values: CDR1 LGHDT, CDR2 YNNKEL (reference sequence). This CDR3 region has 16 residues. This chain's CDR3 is CASSQDFGGPYNEQFF. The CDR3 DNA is TGTGCCAGCAGCCAAGATTTCGGGGGGCCCTACAATGAGCAGTTCTTC.

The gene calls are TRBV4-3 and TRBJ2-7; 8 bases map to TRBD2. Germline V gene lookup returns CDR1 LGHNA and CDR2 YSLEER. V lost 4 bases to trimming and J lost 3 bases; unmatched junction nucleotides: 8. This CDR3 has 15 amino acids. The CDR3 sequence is CASSLGSAGGYEQYF. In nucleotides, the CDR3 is TGCGCCAGCAGCCTGGGGTCGGCGGGGGGCTACGAGCAGTACTTC.

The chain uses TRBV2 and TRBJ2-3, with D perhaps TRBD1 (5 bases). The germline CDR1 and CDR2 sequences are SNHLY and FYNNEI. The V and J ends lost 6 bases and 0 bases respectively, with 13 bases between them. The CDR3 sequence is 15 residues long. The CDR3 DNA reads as TGTGCCAGCAGCGACAGTGCGATCAGCACAGATACGCAGTATTTT. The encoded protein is CASSDSAISTDTQYF.

CDR3 DNA: TGCAGCGTTGAGACGGGTTGGGACACTGAAGCTTTCTTT. Translated: CSVETGWDTEAFF. V usage is TRBV29-1 and J usage is TRBJ1-1; D gene ambiguous. Between the trimmed V and J ends, which lost 3 bases and 3 bases, there was a span of 11 bases. The CDR3 length is 13 residues. Germline V gives CDR1 SQVTM, CDR2 ANQGSEA.

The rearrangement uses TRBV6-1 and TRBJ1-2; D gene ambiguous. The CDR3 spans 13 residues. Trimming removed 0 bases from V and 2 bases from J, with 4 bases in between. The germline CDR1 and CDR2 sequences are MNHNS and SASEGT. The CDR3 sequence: CASSEARNYGYTF. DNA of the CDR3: TGTGCCAGCAGTGAAGCGCGGAACTATGGCTACACCTTC.

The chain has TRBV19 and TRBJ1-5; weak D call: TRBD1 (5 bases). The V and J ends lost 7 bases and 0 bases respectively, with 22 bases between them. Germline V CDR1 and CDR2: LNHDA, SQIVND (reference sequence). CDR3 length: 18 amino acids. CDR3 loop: CASTLETAWAGSNQPQHF. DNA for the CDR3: TGTGCCAGTACCCTGGAGACAGCGTGGGCTGGTAGCAATCAGCCCCAGCATTTT.

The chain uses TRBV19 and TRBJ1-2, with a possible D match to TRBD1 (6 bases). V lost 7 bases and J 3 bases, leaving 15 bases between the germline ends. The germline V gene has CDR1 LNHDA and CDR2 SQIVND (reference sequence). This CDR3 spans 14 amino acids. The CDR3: CASNPVGGDYGYTF. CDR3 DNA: TGTGCCAGTAACCCCGTAGGGGGGGACTATGGCTACACCTTC.

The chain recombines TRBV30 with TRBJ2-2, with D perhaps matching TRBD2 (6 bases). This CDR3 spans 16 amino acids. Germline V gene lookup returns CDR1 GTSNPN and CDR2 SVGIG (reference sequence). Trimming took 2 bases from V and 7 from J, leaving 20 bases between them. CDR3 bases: TGTGCCTGGAGTCCAATCCTAGCGCACTTAAGCGGGGAGCTGTTTTTT. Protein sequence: CAWSPILAHLSGELFF.

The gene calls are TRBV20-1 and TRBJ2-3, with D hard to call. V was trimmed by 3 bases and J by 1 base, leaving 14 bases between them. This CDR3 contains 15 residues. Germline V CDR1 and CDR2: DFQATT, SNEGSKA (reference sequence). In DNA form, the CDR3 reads TGCAGTGCTAGTCCCTTCGGCGGTGGCACAGATACGCAGTATTTT. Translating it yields CSASPFGGGTDTQYF.

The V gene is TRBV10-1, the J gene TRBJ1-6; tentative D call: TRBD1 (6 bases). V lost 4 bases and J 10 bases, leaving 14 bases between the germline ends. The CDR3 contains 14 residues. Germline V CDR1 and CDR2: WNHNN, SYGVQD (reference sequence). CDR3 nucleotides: TGCGCCAGCAGTGTTGGGGACATAAGATCACCCCTCCACTTT. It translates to CASSVGDIRSPLHF.

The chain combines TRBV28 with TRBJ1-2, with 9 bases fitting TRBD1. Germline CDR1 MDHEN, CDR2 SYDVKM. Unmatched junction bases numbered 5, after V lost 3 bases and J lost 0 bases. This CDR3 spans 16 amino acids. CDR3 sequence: CASSFFTGGSNYGYTF. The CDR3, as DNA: TGTGCCAGCAGTTTCTTTACAGGGGGCTCTAACTATGGCTACACCTTC.

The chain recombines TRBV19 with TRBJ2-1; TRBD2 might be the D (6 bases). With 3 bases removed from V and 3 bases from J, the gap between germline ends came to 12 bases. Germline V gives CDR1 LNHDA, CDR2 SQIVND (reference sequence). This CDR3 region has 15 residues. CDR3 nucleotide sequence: TGTGCCAGTAGTATGGACGGGAGAATCTACAATGAGCAGTTCTTC. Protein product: CASSMDGRIYNEQFF. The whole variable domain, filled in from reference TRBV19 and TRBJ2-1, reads DGGITQSPKYLFRKEGQNVTLSCEQNLNHDAMYWYRQDPGQGLRLIYYSQIVNDFQKGDIAEGYSVSREKKESFPLTVTSAQKNPTAFYLCASSMDGRIYNEQFFGPGTRLTVL.

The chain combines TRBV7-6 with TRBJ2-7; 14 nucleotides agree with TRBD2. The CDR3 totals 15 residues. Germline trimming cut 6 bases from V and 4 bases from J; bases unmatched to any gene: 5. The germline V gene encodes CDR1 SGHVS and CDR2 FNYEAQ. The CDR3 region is CASSSGLAGGYEQYF. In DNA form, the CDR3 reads TGTGCCAGCAGTTCCGGACTAGCGGGAGGATACGAGCAGTACTTC.

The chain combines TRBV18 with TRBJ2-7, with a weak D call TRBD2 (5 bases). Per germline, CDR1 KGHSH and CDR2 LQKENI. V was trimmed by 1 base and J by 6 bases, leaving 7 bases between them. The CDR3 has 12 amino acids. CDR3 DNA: TGTGCCAGCTCACCACGCCGGGGCGAGCAGTACTTC. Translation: CASSPRRGEQYF.

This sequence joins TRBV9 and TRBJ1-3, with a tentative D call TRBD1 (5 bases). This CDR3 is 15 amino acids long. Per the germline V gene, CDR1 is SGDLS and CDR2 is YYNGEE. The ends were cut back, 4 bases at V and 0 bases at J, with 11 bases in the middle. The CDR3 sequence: CASSSSTDSGNTIYF. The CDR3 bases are TGTGCCAGCAGCTCGTCGACAGACTCTGGAAACACCATATATTTT.

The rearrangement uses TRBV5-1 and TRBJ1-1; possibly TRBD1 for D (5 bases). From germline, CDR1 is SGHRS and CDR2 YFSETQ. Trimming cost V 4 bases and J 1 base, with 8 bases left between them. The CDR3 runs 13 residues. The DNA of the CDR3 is TGCGCCAGCAGCAACCAGGGGAACACTGAAGCTTTCTTT. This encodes CASSNQGNTEAFF.

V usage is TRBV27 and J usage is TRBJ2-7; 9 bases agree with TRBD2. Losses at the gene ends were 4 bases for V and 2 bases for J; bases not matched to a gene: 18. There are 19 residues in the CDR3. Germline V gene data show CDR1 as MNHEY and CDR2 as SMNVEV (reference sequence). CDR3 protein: CASSSSSRLAGLPTYEQYF. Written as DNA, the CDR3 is TGTGCCAGCAGTTCTAGTTCTCGGCTAGCGGGACTCCCGACCTACGAGCAGTACTTC.

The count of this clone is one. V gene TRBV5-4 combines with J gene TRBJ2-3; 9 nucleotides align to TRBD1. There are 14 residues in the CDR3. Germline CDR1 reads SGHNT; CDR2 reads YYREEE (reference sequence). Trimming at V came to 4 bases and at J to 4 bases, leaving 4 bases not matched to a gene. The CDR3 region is CASSQYRGPDTQYF. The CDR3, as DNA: TGTGCCAGCAGCCAATACAGGGGGCCAGATACGCAGTATTTT.

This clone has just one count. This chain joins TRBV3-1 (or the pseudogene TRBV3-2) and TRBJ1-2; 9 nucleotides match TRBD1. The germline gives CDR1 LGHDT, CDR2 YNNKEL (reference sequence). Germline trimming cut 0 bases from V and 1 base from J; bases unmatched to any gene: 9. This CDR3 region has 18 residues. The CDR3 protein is CASSQEMTGGLYNYGYTF. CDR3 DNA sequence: TGTGCCAGCAGCCAAGAGATGACAGGGGGTTTATATAACTATGGCTACACCTTC.

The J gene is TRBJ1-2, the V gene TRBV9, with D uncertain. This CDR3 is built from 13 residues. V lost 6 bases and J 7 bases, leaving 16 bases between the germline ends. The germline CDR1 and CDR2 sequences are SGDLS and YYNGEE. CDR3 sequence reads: CASTSTALGGYTF. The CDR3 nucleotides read TGTGCCAGCACAAGTACAGCCCTGGGTGGCTACACCTTC.

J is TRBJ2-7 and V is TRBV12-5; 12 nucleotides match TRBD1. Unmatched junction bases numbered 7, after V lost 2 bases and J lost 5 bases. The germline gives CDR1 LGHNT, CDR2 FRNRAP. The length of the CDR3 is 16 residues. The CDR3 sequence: CASGLTRDRGLDEQYF. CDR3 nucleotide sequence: TGTGCTAGTGGTTTGACCCGGGACAGGGGGCTCGACGAGCAGTACTTC.

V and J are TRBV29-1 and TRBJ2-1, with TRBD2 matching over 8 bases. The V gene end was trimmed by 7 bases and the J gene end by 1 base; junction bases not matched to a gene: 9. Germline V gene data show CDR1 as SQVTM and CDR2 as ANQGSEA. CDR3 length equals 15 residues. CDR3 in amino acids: CSAITLAASYNEQFF. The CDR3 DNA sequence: TGCAGCGCCATTACACTAGCGGCGTCCTACAATGAGCAGTTCTTC.

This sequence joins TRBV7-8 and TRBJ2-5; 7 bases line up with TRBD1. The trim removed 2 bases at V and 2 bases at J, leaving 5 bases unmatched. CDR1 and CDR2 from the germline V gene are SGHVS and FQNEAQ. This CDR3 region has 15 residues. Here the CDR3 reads CASSLSRTGQETQYF. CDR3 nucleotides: TGTGCCAGCAGCTTATCCAGGACAGGTCAAGAGACCCAGTACTTC.

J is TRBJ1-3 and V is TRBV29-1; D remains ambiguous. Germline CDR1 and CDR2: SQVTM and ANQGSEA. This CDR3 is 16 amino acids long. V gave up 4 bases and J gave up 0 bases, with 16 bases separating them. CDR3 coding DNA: TGCAGCGTTGCGAGGCAACCTCCCAACTCTGGAAACACCATATATTTT. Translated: CSVARQPPNSGNTIYF.